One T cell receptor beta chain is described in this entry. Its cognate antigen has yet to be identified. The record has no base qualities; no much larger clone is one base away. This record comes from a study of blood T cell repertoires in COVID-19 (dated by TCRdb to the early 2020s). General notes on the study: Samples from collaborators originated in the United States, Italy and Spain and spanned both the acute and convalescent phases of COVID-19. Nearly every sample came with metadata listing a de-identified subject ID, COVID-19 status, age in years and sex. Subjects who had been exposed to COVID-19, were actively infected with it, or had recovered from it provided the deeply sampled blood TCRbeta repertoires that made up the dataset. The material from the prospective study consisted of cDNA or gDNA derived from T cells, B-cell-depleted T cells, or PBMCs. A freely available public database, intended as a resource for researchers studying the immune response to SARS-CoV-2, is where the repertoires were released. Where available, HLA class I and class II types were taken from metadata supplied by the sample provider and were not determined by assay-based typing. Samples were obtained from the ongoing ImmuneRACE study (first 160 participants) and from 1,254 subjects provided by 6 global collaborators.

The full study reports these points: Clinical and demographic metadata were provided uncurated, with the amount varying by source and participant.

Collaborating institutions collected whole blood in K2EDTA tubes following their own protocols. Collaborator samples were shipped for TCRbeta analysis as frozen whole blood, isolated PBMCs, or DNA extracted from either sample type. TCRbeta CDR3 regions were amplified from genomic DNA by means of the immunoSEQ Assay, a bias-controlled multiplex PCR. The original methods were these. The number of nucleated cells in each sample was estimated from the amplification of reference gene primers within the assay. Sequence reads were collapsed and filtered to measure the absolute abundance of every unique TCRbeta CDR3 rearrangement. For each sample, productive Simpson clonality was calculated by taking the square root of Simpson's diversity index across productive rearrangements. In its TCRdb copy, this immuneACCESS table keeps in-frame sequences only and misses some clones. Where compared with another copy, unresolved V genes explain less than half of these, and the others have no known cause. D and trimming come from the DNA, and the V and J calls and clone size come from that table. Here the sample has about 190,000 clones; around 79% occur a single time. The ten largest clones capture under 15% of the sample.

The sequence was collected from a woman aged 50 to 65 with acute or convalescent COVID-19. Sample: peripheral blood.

The CDR3 is CSASSYATGLGDYGYTF. The nucleotide sequence is TGCAGCGCTTCCTCTTACGCGACAGGGTTGGGAGACTATGGCTACACCTTC. The chain is assembled from TRBV29-1 and TRBJ1-2; 7 middle bases align to TRBD1. CDR1 and CDR2 are drawn from the germline V gene: SQVTM, ANQGSEA. V is pruned by 7 bases and J by 3 bases, leaving 20 bases of the junction without a gene match. Reading from cysteine to phenylalanine, the CDR3 counts 17 amino acids. CDR3 DNA is the only sequence kept; it has 51 bases, read in frame from the first base.